This TCR beta chain was retrieved from a study of cytomegalovirus exposure and HLA in healthy donors. The germline V gene encodes CDR1 LNHDA and CDR2 SQIVND (reference sequence). The CDR3 extends over 18 amino acids. V shed 3 bases, J shed 5 bases, and the junction held 10 bases outside the gene matches. Primers included in the PCR were 60 Vbeta and 13 Jbeta primers. The method was immunoSEQ multiplex PCR; TCRdb's version includes in-frame clones alone and lacks a portion of them. The sample includes 140,000 to 150,000 clones, around two thirds of them seen just once. The sequence was obtained from a woman younger than 35 in good health and CMV-seronegative. Input material: PBMCs. The gene calls are TRBV19 and TRBJ2-2, with 12 bases identical to TRBD2. CDR3 amino acids: CASSIRPSGRGYTGELFF. Written as DNA, the CDR3 is TGTGCCAGTAGTATCAGGCCTAGCGGGAGGGGTTATACCGGGGAGCTGTTTTTT.